These 21 T cell receptor beta chains were sequenced from one sample in a study of blood T cell repertoires in COVID-19. Using immunoSEQ multiplex PCR, the repertoire was profiled, and TCRdb retains in-frame clones only, with some absent. The sample carries roughly 55,000 clones, roughly 80% recorded once. The sample was peripheral blood. The source of these receptors is a man between 60 and 70 years old with acute or convalescent COVID-19.

The V call is TRBV7-9, the J call TRBJ1-1; 10 bases line up with TRBD1. This CDR3 spans 13 amino acids. Germline assignment: CDR1 SEHNR and CDR2 FQNEAQ (reference sequence). Trimming cost V 5 bases and J 10 bases; bases outside gene matches: 7. The CDR3 bases are TGTGCCAGCAGCCCGGGACAGGGGTTTATAGCTTTCTTT. This gives the protein CASSPGQGFIAFF. Full variable domain (rest looked up from reference TRBV7-9 and TRBJ1-1): DTGVSQNPRHKITKRGQNVTFRCDPISEHNRLYWYRQTLGQGPEFLTYFQNEAQLEKSRLLSDRFSAERPKGSFSTLEIQRTEQGDSAMYLCASSPGQGFIAFFGQGTRLTVV.

This chain links TRBV5-1 with TRBJ2-5, with TRBD2 identical over 12 bases. Germline V gene sequence: CDR1 SGHRS, CDR2 YFSETQ. CDR3 length: 16 amino acids. Trimming removed 4 bases from V and 1 base from J; junction bases left unmatched: 5. In DNA form, the CDR3 reads TGCGCCAGCAGCCTGATACTAGCGGGGGGCCAAGAGACCCAGTACTTC. Translated, it gives CASSLILAGGQETQYF.

The chain couples TRBV5-1 to TRBJ1-2, with D perhaps matching TRBD1 (5 bases). Trimming removed 1 base from V and 2 bases from J, with 21 bases in between. CDR1 is SGHRS, CDR2 YFSETQ, per germline. This CDR3 comprises 18 residues. The CDR3 coding sequence is TGCGCCAGCAGCTTGAGTGCCGGGAGCATGGGGGACAACTATGGCTACACCTTC. Translation: CASSLSAGSMGDNYGYTF. The full variable domain, with the rest looked up from reference TRBV5-1 and TRBJ1-2, is KAGVTQTPRYLIKTRGQQVTLSCSPISGHRSVSWYQQTPGQGLQFLFEYFSETQRNKGNFPGRFSGRQFSNSRSEMNVSTLELGDSALYLCASSLSAGSMGDNYGYTFGSGTRLTVV.

The CDR3 region has the DNA TGTGCCAGCAGTCCGCTTCACCGAGTCTACGAGCAGTACTTC. It translates to CASSPLHRVYEQYF. The V gene is TRBV27, the J gene TRBJ2-7, with no clear D. CDR3 length equals 14 residues. The V gene's germline CDR1 is MNHEY and CDR2 SMNVEV (reference sequence). The V end was cut by 5 bases, the J end by 3 bases, with 14 bases between.

The chain uses TRBV19 and TRBJ2-7; 12 bases align to TRBD2. Germline CDR1 reads LNHDA; CDR2 reads SQIVND (reference sequence). Trimming removed 6 bases from V and 7 bases from J; junction bases left unmatched: 7. The CDR3 length is 14 residues. The CDR3: CASSETSGGLEQYF. The CDR3 coding sequence is TGTGCCAGTAGCGAAACTAGCGGGGGGTTAGAGCAGTACTTC.

This clone was seen more than once but under ten times. The genes are TRBV9 and TRBJ2-1; TRBD2 aligns across 7 bases. Losses at the gene ends were 3 bases for V and 4 bases for J; bases not matched to a gene: 10. The CDR3 is 16 residues long. Germline values: CDR1 SGDLS, CDR2 YYNGEE. CDR3 residues: CASSASGEFIYNEQFF. DNA of the CDR3: TGTGCCAGCAGCGCGAGCGGGGAATTTATATACAATGAGCAGTTCTTC.

The gene calls are TRBV18 and TRBJ1-2, with TRBD1 matching over 8 bases. Germline V gives CDR1 KGHSH, CDR2 LQKENI. This CDR3 has 17 amino acids. The V gene end was trimmed by 2 bases and the J gene end by 8 bases; junction bases not matched to a gene: 16. The CDR3 nucleotides read TGTGCCAGCTCACCAAGTAGGCCGGGGACAGGAGGAGGGGGCTACACCTTC. It codes for CASSPSRPGTGGGGYTF.

J is TRBJ2-2 and V is TRBV5-1, with D tentatively TRBD1 (6 bases). Germline loops: CDR1 SGHRS, CDR2 YFSETQ. Trimming took 1 base from V and 3 from J, leaving 13 bases between them. This CDR3 has 16 amino acids. CDR3 sequence (DNA): TGCGCCAGCAGCTTGCCAGCAGGGGAGTACACCGGGGAGCTGTTTTTT. It codes for CASSLPAGEYTGELFF.

This chain connects TRBV27 to TRBJ2-5, with TRBD1 matching over 8 bases. Germline values: CDR1 MNHEY, CDR2 SMNVEV (reference sequence). V gave up 5 bases and J gave up 5 bases; unmatched junction bases: 7. The CDR3 is 14 amino acids. The CDR3 DNA reads TGTGCCAGCAGTCTGGACAGGGCGGAGGAGACCCAGTACTTC. It specifies CASSLDRAEETQYF.

The rearrangement links TRBV5-1 to TRBJ2-3, with D maybe TRBD1 (6 bases). Germline assignment: CDR1 SGHRS and CDR2 YFSETQ. V shed 2 bases and J shed 3 bases, with 10 bases lying between them. The CDR3 extends over 14 amino acids. CDR3 bases: TGCGCCAGCAGCTTTATTGACAGGACAGATACGCAGTATTTT. Translated, it gives CASSFIDRTDTQYF. Filled out from reference TRBV5-1 and TRBJ2-3, the complete variable domain reads KAGVTQTPRYLIKTRGQQVTLSCSPISGHRSVSWYQQTPGQGLQFLFEYFSETQRNKGNFPGRFSGRQFSNSRSEMNVSTLELGDSALYLCASSFIDRTDTQYFGPGTRLTVL.

The CDR3 DNA sequence: TGCGCCAGCAGCTTTTCCGGGACAGGGAACACTGAAGCTTTCTTT. Encoded protein: CASSFSGTGNTEAFF. V gene TRBV5-1 combines with J gene TRBJ1-1; 8 nucleotides match TRBD1. Germline assignment: CDR1 SGHRS and CDR2 YFSETQ. The V gene end was trimmed by 2 bases and the J gene end by 1 base; junction bases not matched to a gene: 4. The CDR3 consists of 15 residues.

V and J are TRBV5-1 and TRBJ1-2; 10 bases map to TRBD1. The V and J ends lost 4 bases and 2 bases, in that order; junction bases with no gene match: 5. The CDR3 extends over 15 amino acids. CDR1 is SGHRS and CDR2 is YFSETQ in the germline V gene. The CDR3 protein is CASSPGTGVNYGYTF. CDR3 in DNA: TGCGCCAGCAGCCCCGGGACAGGGGTGAACTATGGCTACACCTTC.

The CDR3 protein is CASSQEPLAGGGETQYF. In nucleotides, the CDR3 is TGCGCCAGCAGCCAAGAACCCCTAGCGGGGGGCGGGGAGACCCAGTACTTC. V and J are TRBV4-1 and TRBJ2-5, with TRBD2 matching 11 bases. The CDR3 length is 17 residues. Losses at the gene ends were 0 bases for V and 5 bases for J; bases not matched to a gene: 8. Germline V gene lookup returns CDR1 MGHRA and CDR2 YSYEKL.

The chain is built from TRBV18 and TRBJ2-1, with 11 bases lining up with TRBD2. Per germline, CDR1 KGHSH and CDR2 LQKENI. The CDR3 runs to 19 residues. V lost 3 bases and J lost 4; bases outside the gene matches: 14. CDR3 nucleotides: TGTGCCAGCTCACCCGTAACAGGGTTAGGGACTAGCGGATACAATGAGCAGTTCTTC. Its translation is CASSPVTGLGTSGYNEQFF.

The V and J genes are TRBV9 and TRBJ1-1; D gene uncertain. CDR1 is SGDLS and CDR2 is YYNGEE in the germline V gene. The CDR3 runs 13 residues. V was clipped by 0 bases and J by 8 bases, with 11 bases between them. CDR3 sequence: CASSVAHGAEAFF. CDR3 nucleotides: TGTGCCAGCAGCGTAGCGCACGGTGCAGAAGCTTTCTTT.

This clone was counted a few times. V usage is TRBV6-6 and J usage is TRBJ1-3, with D hard to call. This CDR3 spans 16 amino acids. Per germline, CDR1 MNHNY and CDR2 SVGAGI (reference sequence). V was clipped by 7 bases and J by 3 bases, with 19 bases between them. The CDR3 DNA follows: TGTGCCAGCAATAAGGGCGGGCTGGGGTTTGGAAACACCATATATTTT. It is translated as CASNKGGLGFGNTIYF.

The gene calls are TRBV9 and TRBJ1-1, with D unresolved. The germline gives CDR1 SGDLS, CDR2 YYNGEE. This CDR3 has 14 residues. V was pared by 8 bases and J by 1 base, with 15 bases between. The CDR3 loop reads CASAPQTWNTEAFF. CDR3 coding DNA: TGTGCCAGTGCCCCCCAGACATGGAACACTGAAGCTTTCTTT.

CDR3: CASSGDRGRADTGELFF. The CDR3, as DNA: TGTGCCAGCAGTGGGGACAGGGGGCGCGCGGACACCGGGGAGCTGTTTTTT. The rearrangement links TRBV27 to TRBJ2-2; 12 positions agree with TRBD1. Germline V gene lookup returns CDR1 MNHEY and CDR2 SMNVEV (reference sequence). The CDR3 runs to 17 residues. The J segment lost 3 bases and the V segment lost 5 bases, leaving 7 bases of the junction unmatched.

The gene calls are TRBV5-1 and TRBJ1-2, with D possibly matching TRBD1 (5 bases). The CDR3 sequence is 12 residues long. Trimming removed 0 bases from V and 8 bases from J, with 8 bases in between. The germline CDR1 and CDR2 sequences are SGHRS and YFSETQ. DNA for the CDR3: TGCGCCAGCAGCTTGGCGGGGGAAGGCTACACCTTC. Translation gives CASSLAGEGYTF.

V gene TRBV29-1 combines with J gene TRBJ1-2; D gene unclear. The CDR3 has 12 residues. Trimming left V 5 bases short and J 1 base short, with 8 bases between. Germline V gene data show CDR1 as SQVTM and CDR2 as ANQGSEA. CDR3 in DNA: TGCAGCGTTTGGGCAAATAACTATGGCTACACCTTC. Amino acids: CSVWANNYGYTF.

The chain links TRBV7-2 to TRBJ1-5; TRBD1 is a possible D gene (6 bases). This CDR3 contains 15 residues. V was shortened by 3 bases and J by 3 bases, with 12 bases between the two germline ends. CDR1 and CDR2 (germline): SGHTA, FQGNSA. The CDR3 DNA reads TGTGCCAGCAGCTTTAGGGGGGGTGACAATCAGCCCCAGCATTTT. This sequence encodes CASSFRGGDNQPQHF.